This TCR beta chain is drawn from a study of cytomegalovirus exposure and HLA in healthy donors. PCR involved 60 Vbeta and 13 Jbeta primers. This table comes from immunoSEQ multiplex PCR, and its TCRdb copy is limited to in-frame clones, with some not included. This sample's table has around 76,000 clones. Regarding this clone: Its antigen is undetermined.

This CDR3 is 14 amino acids long. V was pared by 5 bases and J by 1 base, with 4 bases of the junction left unmatched. CDR1 and CDR2 from the germline V gene are SGHTA and FQGNSA. Whole-study results and caveats: As a later analysis revealed, most CMV-associated TCR beta chains appeared HLA-restricted. For TCR beta chains, V- and J-gene trimming was later linked to a missense DCLRE1C variant.

The sequence derives from an older woman in good health and CMV-seronegative. Sequenced input: PBMCs. The V call is TRBV7-2, the J call TRBJ2-7; 8 bases line up with TRBD1. CDR3 loop: CASSARQGSYEQYF. The CDR3 DNA is TGTGCCAGCAGCGCTCGACAGGGGTCCTACGAGCAGTACTTC.